These 18 T cell receptor beta chains were sequenced from one sample in a study of Ad26.COV2.S vaccination and SARS-CoV-2 variants. Described treatment: around 19 received Ad26.COV2.S at low or high dose, single or two shots; roughly 5 received placebo; per-sample allocation not given. Sampling was performed 63 days after the first vaccine or placebo injection. The method was immunoSEQ multiplex PCR; TCRdb's version includes in-frame clones alone and lacks a portion of them. Counted here are around 400,000 clones, about nine tenths occurring once; the ten biggest clones make up 12%. The material sequenced was peripheral blood, taken in a trial of Ad26.COV2.S vaccine versus placebo. These receptors were collected from a person between 18 and 65 years old who received the Ad26.COV2.S COVID-19 vaccine or a placebo.

The gene calls are TRBV11-3 and TRBJ2-2; TRBD2 might be the D (5 bases). Germline V CDR1 and CDR2: SGHNT, YENEEA. V was pared by 4 bases and J by 6 bases, with 21 bases between. The CDR3 covers 17 residues. The DNA for the CDR3 is TGTGCCAGCAGCTCCAGGTCTGAGGGATGGAGCCCCGGGGAGCTGTTTTTT. Protein sequence: CASSSRSEGWSPGELFF. Using reference TRBV11-3 and TRBJ2-2 for the parts outside the CDR3, the full variable domain is EAGVVQSPRYKIIEKKQPVAFWCNPISGHNTLYWYLQNLGQGPELLIRYENEEAVDDSQLPKDRFSAERLKGVDSTLKIQPAELGDSAVYLCASSSRSEGWSPGELFFGEGSRLTVL.

The chain employs TRBV9 and TRBJ2-2; TRBD2 agrees at 7 bases. Germline V CDR1 and CDR2: SGDLS, YYNGEE. The V segment lost 3 bases and the J segment 4 bases; nucleotides outside the gene matches: 9. CDR3 length: 16 amino acids. CDR3 residues: CASSARGGEGTGELFF. DNA for the CDR3: TGTGCCAGCAGCGCCCGGGGAGGGGAGGGCACCGGGGAGCTGTTTTTT.

V and J are TRBV7-3 and TRBJ2-1, with 9 bases that match TRBD2. In germline, CDR1 is SGHTA, CDR2 FQGTGA. V dropped 5 bases and J dropped 5; count of bases not matched to a gene: 7. The CDR3 extends over 15 amino acids. CDR3 bases: TGTGCCAGCAGCCCCAGCGGGAGGCGTAACAATGAGCAGTTCTTC. Its protein is CASSPSGRRNNEQFF.

The chain has TRBV30 and TRBJ2-3; 8 bases fit TRBD2. This CDR3 is built from 16 residues. The V gene end was trimmed by 4 bases and the J gene end by 4 bases; junction bases not matched to a gene: 13. Germline CDR1 GTSNPN, CDR2 SVGIG (reference sequence). This CDR3 is CAWTRGSGSFSDTQYF. For the CDR3, the DNA is TGTGCCTGGACCCGGGGGAGCGGGAGCTTTTCAGATACGCAGTATTTT.

The J gene is TRBJ2-7, the V gene TRBV6-6; D unresolved. The ends were cut back, 10 bases at V and 5 bases at J, with 15 bases in the middle. Germline V gene sequence: CDR1 MNHNY, CDR2 SVGAGI (reference sequence). CDR3 size: 12 residues. The CDR3 DNA reads as TGTGCCACCCGGAGCAGCACAGACGAGCAGTACTTC. Protein: CATRSSTDEQYF.

The V call is TRBV6-5, the J call TRBJ2-7; D remains unclear. CDR3 length: 14 amino acids. In germline, CDR1 is MNHEY, CDR2 SVGAGI. The V end lost 6 bases, the J end lost 6 bases, and 18 bases lay between the germline ends. CDR3 bases: TGTGCCAGCAGCCTCCCGGTAATGGGATCCGAGCAGTACTTC. This gives the protein CASSLPVMGSEQYF.

The chain links TRBV11-2 to TRBJ2-7; 7 bases agree with TRBD1. The CDR3 has 14 residues. V lost 5 bases and J lost 3; bases outside the gene matches: 7. Germline CDR1 and CDR2: SGHAT and FQNNGV. This CDR3 reads CASSVYRGIYEQYF. For the CDR3, the DNA is TGTGCCAGCAGCGTTTACAGGGGAATCTACGAGCAGTACTTC.

This chain joins TRBV5-4 and TRBJ2-1; 13 bases map to TRBD2. The germline V gene encodes CDR1 SGHNT and CDR2 YYREEE (reference sequence). Losses at the gene ends were 4 bases for V and 10 bases for J; bases not matched to a gene: 11. The CDR3 length is 16 residues. CDR3 region: CASSPPGTSGEGEQFF. The DNA of the CDR3 is TGTGCCAGCAGCCCTCCCGGGACTAGCGGGGAAGGGGAGCAGTTCTTC.

V and J are TRBV3-1 (or the pseudogene TRBV3-2) and TRBJ2-5; TRBD1 or TRBD2 may be the D gene (5 bases each). The CDR3 length is 18 residues. CDR1 is LGHDT and CDR2 is YNNKEL in the germline V gene (reference sequence). Trimming removed 0 bases from V and 5 bases from J, with 22 bases in between. The CDR3 DNA reads TGTGCCAGCAGCCAAGAAAGGCCGGGACCCGCCCTGGACGAGACCCAGTACTTC. Its translation is CASSQERPGPALDETQYF.

In its sample, this clone was seen once. The genes are TRBV5-4 and TRBJ2-1; 9 nucleotides agree with TRBD2. Per the germline V gene, CDR1 is SGHNT and CDR2 is YYREEE (reference sequence). The CDR3 runs to 15 residues. V lost 0 bases to trimming and J lost 4 bases; unmatched junction nucleotides: 2. CDR3 coding DNA: TGTGCCAGCAGCTTGGATAGCGGGAGTTACAATGAGCAGTTCTTC. Protein sequence: CASSLDSGSYNEQFF.

Points on this clone: Distinct nucleotide sequences in the sample also encode this CDR3. As DNA, the CDR3 is TGCGCCAGCAGCTTGGGACCCAGCTCCTATAATTCACCCCTCCACTTT. It codes for CASSLGPSSYNSPLHF. V gene TRBV5-1 combines with J gene TRBJ1-6; D is undetermined. V lost 0 bases, J lost 0 bases, and 7 bases lay in between. Germline V gene data show CDR1 as SGHRS and CDR2 as YFSETQ. This CDR3 contains 16 residues.

The chain carries TRBV6-6 and TRBJ2-1, with D perhaps matching TRBD2 (6 bases). Germline CDR1 reads MNHNY; CDR2 reads SVGAGI (reference sequence). V was shortened by 0 bases and J by 4 bases, with 13 bases between the two germline ends. The CDR3 covers 16 residues. The DNA of the CDR3 is TGTGCCAGCAGTTACTCGAAGGCTAGCGAGTACAATGAGCAGTTCTTC. Amino acids: CASSYSKASEYNEQFF.

The chain is built from TRBV6-1 and TRBJ2-7; 7 positions match TRBD2. J gave up 7 bases and V 3 bases, and 12 bases lay outside the gene matches. This CDR3 has 15 residues. Germline CDR1 and CDR2: MNHNS and SASEGT. The CDR3 sequence: CASSEIGLGAEEQYF. The CDR3 coding sequence is TGTGCCAGCAGTGAGATAGGACTAGGCGCTGAGGAGCAGTACTTC.

This chain connects TRBV3-1 (or the pseudogene TRBV3-2) to TRBJ2-7; D uncertain. Trimming removed 0 bases from V and 2 bases from J, with 11 bases in between. The CDR3 covers 15 residues. The germline CDR1 and CDR2 sequences are LGHDT and YNNKEL (reference sequence). The CDR3 DNA reads as TGTGCCAGCAGCCAAGATCGAGGAGCCCCCTACGAGCAGTACTTC. It codes for CASSQDRGAPYEQYF.

This clone was recorded only once. The chain recombines TRBV4-1 with TRBJ2-6; no definite D call. The germline V gene encodes CDR1 MGHRA and CDR2 YSYEKL. The V end lost 3 bases, the J end lost 0 bases, and 12 bases lay between the germline ends. The CDR3 length is 17 residues. CDR3 nucleotide sequence: TGCGCCAGCAGCCACCCTGGACGGAGCTCTGGGGCCAACGTCCTGACTTTC. It yields the protein CASSHPGRSSGANVLTF.

The V call is TRBV9, the J call TRBJ2-3; D tentatively fits TRBD1 or TRBD2 (7 bases each). Trimming cost V 4 bases and J 2 bases, with 17 bases left between them. Germline V gives CDR1 SGDLS, CDR2 YYNGEE. This CDR3 comprises 16 residues. The CDR3 here is CASSPRGGLATDTQYF. The CDR3, as DNA: TGTGCCAGCAGCCCCAGGGGGGGACTCGCCACAGATACGCAGTATTTT. Filled out from reference TRBV9 and TRBJ2-3, the complete variable domain reads DSGVTQTPKHLITATGQRVTLRCSPRSGDLSVYWYQQSLDQGLQFLIQYYNGEERAKGNILERFSAQQFPDLHSELNLSSLELGDSALYFCASSPRGGLATDTQYFGPGTRLTVL.

Only one count was recorded for this clone. This chain joins TRBV18 and TRBJ2-2, with D hard to call. The V end was cut by 5 bases, the J end by 5 bases, with 9 bases between. This CDR3 spans 13 amino acids. Looked up from germline, CDR1 is KGHSH and CDR2 is LQKENI. CDR3 loop: CASSGWSTGELFF. In nucleotides, the CDR3 is TGTGCCAGCTCAGGTTGGAGTACCGGGGAGCTGTTTTTT. The entire variable domain, with the rest obtained from reference TRBV18 and TRBJ2-2, is as follows: NAGVMQNPRHLVRRRGQEARLRCSPMKGHSHVYWYRQLPEEGLKFMVYLQKENIIDESGMPKERFSAEFPKEGPSILRIQQVVRGDSAAYFCASSGWSTGELFFGEGSRLTVL.

In this sample, this clone turned up once. J is TRBJ2-7 and V is TRBV7-9; 9 bases map to TRBD1. The J segment lost 2 bases and the V segment lost 5 bases, leaving 4 bases of the junction unmatched. The CDR3 is made up of 14 amino acids. In germline, CDR1 is SEHNR, CDR2 FQNEAQ (reference sequence). The CDR3 coding sequence is TGTGCCAGCAGCCCCGGGACAGGGCCCTACGAGCAGTACTTC. Amino acids: CASSPGTGPYEQYF.